This T cell receptor (beta chain) was captured in a study of T cells in Graves' hyperthyroidism and ophthalmopathy (dated by TCRdb to between 2019 and 2020). About the investigation overall: Peripheral blood samples were taken at the time of initial diagnosis, prior to any treatment. TCR V-J signatures able to tell the groups apart were searched for in a discovery cohort of approximately 95 patients, of whom 43 had Graves' ophthalmopathy and 55 to 60 had stable Graves' hyperthyroidism. Prospective prediction of ophthalmopathy was tested in an independent validation cohort of approximately 18 hyperthyroidism patients and 15 to 17 patients who later progressed to ophthalmopathy. For training and testing, the 80 to 100 patients in the discovery cohort were randomly divided in a 7:3 ratio. In more than 5 Graves' hyperthyroidism patients, the study also compared T-cell repertoires from thyroid tissue with T-cell repertoires from blood. After sampling, hyperthyroidism patients received methimazole starting at 30 mg daily, and ophthalmopathy patients received high-dose intravenous methylprednisolone. According to the paper, TCR Vbeta CDR3 sequencing was carried out on some 140 peripheral blood samples, which came from under 50 ophthalmopathy, under 80 hyperthyroidism and approximately 17 progressor patients.

The hyperthyroidism patients were between 18 and 65 years old and newly diagnosed, with a disease duration of less than 2 months. The study excluded patients with uncontrolled infections, other autoimmune diseases, pregnancy or lactation. Diagnoses were established on the basis of clinical symptoms, serum thyroxine and TRAb, thyroid ultrasound, and orbital computed tomography. Blood from progressor patients was drawn when they were first diagnosed with hyperthyroidism, before any ophthalmopathy symptoms appeared. PBMCs were isolated from about 9.1 ml of fresh peripheral blood by Ficoll-Paque density gradient centrifugation. Patients classed as progressors first received a Graves' hyperthyroidism diagnosis and then went on to develop ophthalmopathy during follow-up. Total RNA was extracted using Trizol reagent, and RNA quality was assessed on an Agilent 2100 Bioanalyzer. This clonotype was found a few times. Its antigen remains unidentified. The sample holds no much larger clone one base away, and base qualities are not on file.

The TCR beta CDR3 regions were amplified from the RNA transcripts. A first-round RT-PCR of the TCR CDR3 used the HTBI primer set with the Qiagen OneStep RT-PCR kit. Libraries were constructed in a second round of multiplex PCR, after which size selection and purification were performed. Paired-end sequencing of the libraries was performed with 100 bp reads on an Illumina HiSeq2000. Processing in the source paper ran as follows. SOAPnuke was used to process the raw data, throwing out any read that contained adapters or uncalled bases, had a mean Phred below 15, or lacked an exact constant-primer or identifier match. COPE v1.2.5 was used to merge the high-quality paired reads, and each unique nucleotide sequence was defined as a clonotype. MiTCR v1.1 was used to align clonotypes to the IMGT TRBV, TRBD and TRBJ reference segments. Only V-J combinations with frequency above 0.0001, covering about 99% of repertoires, were analysed. The TCS score was defined as F50 (clonal expansion) divided by E x V (chaos), with BLOSUM62-based TCRdist calculated between CDR3 peptides within each V-J. Welch's t-statistics and random forest reduced fewer than 600 V-J features to 13, which were used in a naive Bayes classifier (R e1071). The public reads were reprocessed in TCRdb via fastp at Q25 and MiXCR, keeping in-frame beta chains. Records with the same CDR3 protein are collapsed into one entry carrying the most frequent genes and DNA. The V and J calls come from TCRdb's annotation, not from the publication. The sample table records about 770,000 distinct CDR3 sequences; roughly a sixth of these occur just once. Approximately 15% of the sample belongs to the ten largest clones.

Beyond this particular receptor, the publication reports: In cross-validation, a model built on a 13 V-J signature told ophthalmopathy apart from stable hyperthyroidism with 87.88% sensitivity and approximately 81% specificity, and in testing the same model reached 80%/75%. During validation, the model predicted progression to ophthalmopathy a median of about 6.3 months ahead of onset, with more than 60% sensitivity and around 73% specificity. Most expanded thyroid clonotypes (frequency above 0.001) were also found in blood, which suggests that blood repertoires may mirror thyroid immune responses. Sample size was not statistically predetermined, and blinding of investigators to group allocation was not performed.

The origin of this receptor is a woman aged 45-65 years with Graves' hyperthyroidism that later progressed to Graves' ophthalmopathy. Material for sequencing was blood.

The CDR3 loop reads CASSQTDYRRAFF. The sequenced DNA is TGTGCCAGCAGCCAGACAGACTACCGACGGGCTTTCTTT. The chain is assembled from TRBV3-1 and TRBJ1-1; the D gene is perhaps TRBD1, on 5 matching bases. The trim is 3 bases for V and 11 bases for J, with a gap of 16 bases between the germline ends. The cysteine opens and the phenylalanine closes a CDR3 of 13 amino acids. Kept here is only the CDR3 DNA, which spans 39 bases and is read in frame from base 1. From a lookup of the germline V gene (reference sequence), CDR1 and CDR2 are LGHDT and YNNKEL.